This entry features one T cell receptor beta chain sequence. No antigen is known for it. PCR employed 60 Vbeta and 13 Jbeta primers. The protocol was immunoSEQ multiplex PCR, while the TCRdb copy is restricted to in-frame clones and leaves out a portion. In total, the table holds over 100,000 clones. This record belongs to a study of cytomegalovirus exposure and HLA in healthy donors. About the research overall: Of the donors genotyped, several hundred in all, 65% to 90% fell in the Caucasian-associated ancestry cluster.

Study-wide results and caveats: A few of the chains that were CMV-associated were confirmed in vitro to be specific for CMV antigens.

The CDR3 is 18 amino acids. The germline V and J ends were trimmed by 3 bases and 0 bases, with 20 bases remaining between them. Per germline, CDR1 LNHDA and CDR2 SQIVND (reference sequence). This chain links TRBV19 with TRBJ1-2; D is unresolved. The TCR originated in a woman aged 40-49 years in good health and CMV-seropositive. The material sequenced was PBMCs. The CDR3 is CASSIVGGRPQANYGYTF. The CDR3 DNA reads as TGTGCCAGTAGTATTGTCGGCGGGCGGCCGCAAGCTAACTATGGCTACACCTTC.